Below, 8 T cell receptor beta chains from the same sample are listed, as sequenced in a study of regulatory T cells in long-lasting Graves disease. Time point in this sample: newly diagnosed GD, antithyroid drugs for less than 3 months. The TCR library used RNA extracted from PBMCs. The TCR beta library used iRepertoire HTBI primers with Arm-PCR amplification of CDR3. MiXCR, applied by TCRdb to the multiplex PCR reads, yields one record per CDR3 protein. The repertoire has hundreds of thousands of distinct CDR3 sequences, around 11% of them found once; the top ten carry approximately 9%. The sample also formed part of further work on T cells in Graves' hyperthyroidism and ophthalmopathy.

Source: peripheral blood mononuclear cells (PBMCs), taken at new diagnosis, from a patient treated with antithyroid drugs. The receptors derive from a woman aged 25-40 years with Graves disease.

This clonotype was counted at least ten times. The chain recombines TRBV19 with TRBJ1-5, with a tentative D call TRBD1 (5 bases). The V end was cut by 3 bases, the J end by 2 bases, with 14 bases between. This CDR3 contains 16 residues. Germline CDR1 and CDR2: LNHDA and SQIVND (reference sequence). CDR3 sequence reads: CASSISRGAGNQPQHF. DNA for the CDR3: TGTGCCAGTAGTATTTCTCGAGGGGCGGGCAATCAGCCCCAGCATTTT.

The V gene is TRBV19, the J gene TRBJ2-1; 7 bases match TRBD2. CDR3 length: 14 residues. V trimming: 7 bases; J trimming: 2 bases; junction bases outside the gene matches: 5. Germline V gene sequence: CDR1 LNHDA, CDR2 SQIVND (reference sequence). The CDR3 region is CASNGRPPYNEQFF. The CDR3, as DNA: TGTGCCAGTAACGGGAGGCCCCCCTACAATGAGCAGTTCTTC. The full variable domain, its missing parts supplied by reference TRBV19 and TRBJ2-1, is DGGITQSPKYLFRKEGQNVTLSCEQNLNHDAMYWYRQDPGQGLRLIYYSQIVNDFQKGDIAEGYSVSREKKESFPLTVTSAQKNPTAFYLCASNGRPPYNEQFFGPGTRLTVL.

This clonotype came up many times. The chain joins TRBV7-6 to TRBJ1-1; D gene ambiguous. Trimming stripped 5 bases from V and 3 bases from J, with 10 bases between. The length of the CDR3 is 13 residues. In germline, CDR1 is SGHVS, CDR2 FNYEAQ. In nucleotides, the CDR3 is TGTGCCAGCAGCAACTTGCTGGACACTGAAGCTTTCTTT. Protein product: CASSNLLDTEAFF.

This clonotype was observed at least ten times. One end of the junction is discordant with germline, which a read error may explain. The chain combines TRBV7-9 with TRBJ2-1; the match to TRBD1 covers 8 bases. This CDR3 is built from 13 residues. From germline, CDR1 is SEHNR and CDR2 FQNEAQ (reference sequence). Written as DNA, the CDR3 is TGTGCCAGCAGCGGACAGGGCTACTATGAGCAGTTCTTC. Translated: CASSGQGYYEQFF.

This clonotype was recorded many times. It is unclear where the CDR3 begins or ends on the DNA, so no DNA is shown, and the CDR3 is as TCRdb lists it. The chain employs TRBV12-3 or TRBV12-4 and TRBJ2-3; TRBD2 is the table's D call, not checked against the DNA. The CDR3 has 16 amino acids, counting both end residues. CDR3 protein: CASSSSAGGVPDTQYF.

This clonotype was seen a handful of times. The chain is built from TRBV19 and TRBJ2-1; TRBD1 matches at 11 bases. CDR1 is LNHDA, CDR2 SQIVND, per germline (reference sequence). The CDR3 loop spans 15 amino acids. V was clipped by 6 bases and J by 4 bases; unmatched bases: 5. In DNA form, the CDR3 reads TGTGCCAGTAGCCTCCGGGACAGGGGGTACAATGAGCAGTTCTTC. Protein sequence: CASSLRDRGYNEQFF.

This clonotype came up many times. J is TRBJ1-3 and V is TRBV13; D call uncertain. Germline V CDR1 and CDR2: PRHDT, FYEKMQ (reference sequence). The germline V and J ends were trimmed by 6 bases and 3 bases, with 9 bases remaining between them. The CDR3 consists of 13 residues. The CDR3 loop reads CASSSDLGNTIYF. Here the CDR3 DNA reads TGTGCCAGCAGTTCCGACCTTGGAAACACCATATATTTT.

This clonotype was seen only a few times. The chain recombines TRBV19 with TRBJ2-2, with D hard to call. The CDR3 covers 14 residues. Germline loops: CDR1 LNHDA, CDR2 SQIVND (reference sequence). With 5 bases removed from V and 0 bases from J, the gap between germline ends came to 7 bases. The CDR3 DNA follows: TGTGCCAGTAGTGTATACACGAACACCGGGGAGCTGTTTTTT. Its translation is CASSVYTNTGELFF. The variable domain in full, with the rest retrieved from reference TRBV19 and TRBJ2-2, is DGGITQSPKYLFRKEGQNVTLSCEQNLNHDAMYWYRQDPGQGLRLIYYSQIVNDFQKGDIAEGYSVSREKKESFPLTVTSAQKNPTAFYLCASSVYTNTGELFFGEGSRLTVL.